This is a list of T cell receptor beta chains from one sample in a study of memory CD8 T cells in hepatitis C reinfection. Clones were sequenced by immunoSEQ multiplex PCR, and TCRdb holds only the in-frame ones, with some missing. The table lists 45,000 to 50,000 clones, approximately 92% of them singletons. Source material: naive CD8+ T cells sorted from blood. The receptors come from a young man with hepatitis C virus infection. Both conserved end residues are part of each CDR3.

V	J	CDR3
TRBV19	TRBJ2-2	CASSIVGVAGVGELFF
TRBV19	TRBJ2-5	CASSVQTGDYDQYF
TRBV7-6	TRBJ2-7	CASSPTSGGLYEQYF
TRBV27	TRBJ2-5	CASSFLASGTGETQYF
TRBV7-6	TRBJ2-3	CASSLELAGTPSTDTQYF
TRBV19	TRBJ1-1	CASSMGLDGVGTEAFF
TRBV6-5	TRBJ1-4	CASSYLKGHVEKLFF
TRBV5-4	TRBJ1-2	CASSLLQEPNYGYTF
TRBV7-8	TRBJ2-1	CASSSDRAVYNEQFF
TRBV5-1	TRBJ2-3	CASSPGQGGPDTQYF
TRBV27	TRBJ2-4	CASSSFDGRGNIQYF
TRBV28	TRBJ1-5	CASSTDREWDQPQHF
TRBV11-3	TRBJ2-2	CASSPSRTVTGELFF
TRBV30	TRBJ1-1	CAWRSTFGQGVGNDGNTEAFF
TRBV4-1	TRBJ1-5	CASSQEEAGGQPQHF
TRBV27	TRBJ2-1	CASSGPGNLNNEQFF
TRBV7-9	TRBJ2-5	CASSLLANQETQYF
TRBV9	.	CASSVGSGYSYEQYF
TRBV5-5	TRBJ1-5	CASSPGEGARQPQHF
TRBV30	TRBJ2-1	CAWKGTSSSYNEQFF
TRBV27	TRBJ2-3	CASGPLSGATDTQYF
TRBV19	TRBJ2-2	CASSIESTGELFF
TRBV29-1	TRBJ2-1	CSVEAGTRYEQFF
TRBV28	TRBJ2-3	CASSSGLAERTDTQYF
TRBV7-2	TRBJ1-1	CASSLVPGTVNTEAFF
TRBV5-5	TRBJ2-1	CASSPEGASGVNEQFF
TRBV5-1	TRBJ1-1	CASSLGVFRDRGPPMNTEAFF
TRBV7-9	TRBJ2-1	CASSSGLVLNEQFF
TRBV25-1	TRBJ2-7	CASRGQGFAYEQYF
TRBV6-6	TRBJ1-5	CASSLRDSRIEPQHF
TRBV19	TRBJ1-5	CASSSLQDRSYSNQPQHF
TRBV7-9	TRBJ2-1	CTSSYSGGEQFF
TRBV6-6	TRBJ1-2	CASSNTGINYGYTF
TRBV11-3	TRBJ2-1	CASSPRLAEAYNEQFF
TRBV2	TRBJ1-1	CASSEPGSHTEAFF
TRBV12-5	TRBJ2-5	CASAVGDSERETQYF
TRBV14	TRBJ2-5	CASSPPPSPSRETQYF
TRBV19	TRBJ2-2	CASSMGSGTGGTGELFF
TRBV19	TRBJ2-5	CASSIQTGGWETQYF
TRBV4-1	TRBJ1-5	CASSPRWGVGQPQHF
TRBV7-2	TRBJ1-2	CASSPETVFVANYGYTF
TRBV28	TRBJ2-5	CASSSRDRLQETQYF
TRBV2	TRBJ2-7	CASSGGVTSGNSYEQYF
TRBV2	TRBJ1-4	CASSGRRGQGATNEKLFF
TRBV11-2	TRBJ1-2	CASSLGTGDGYTF
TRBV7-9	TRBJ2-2	CASSPAGTRDTGELFF
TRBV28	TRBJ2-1	CASSLYGGRNNEQFF
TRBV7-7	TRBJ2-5	CASSLALQETQYF
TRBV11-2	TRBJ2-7	CASSLVGGTPYEQYF
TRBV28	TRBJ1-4	CASSPSRGYEKLFF
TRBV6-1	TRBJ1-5	CASSEGGNQPQHF
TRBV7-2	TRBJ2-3	CASSSLLAVSTDTQYF
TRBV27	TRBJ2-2	CASSYLDVPGELFF
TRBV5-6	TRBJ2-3	CASSLLGDRGLRSTDTQYF
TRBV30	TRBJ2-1	CAWSVTGGYYNEQFF
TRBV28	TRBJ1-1	CASSTTGLLVWRTEAFF
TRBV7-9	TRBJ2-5	CASRPPERVAGDQETQYF